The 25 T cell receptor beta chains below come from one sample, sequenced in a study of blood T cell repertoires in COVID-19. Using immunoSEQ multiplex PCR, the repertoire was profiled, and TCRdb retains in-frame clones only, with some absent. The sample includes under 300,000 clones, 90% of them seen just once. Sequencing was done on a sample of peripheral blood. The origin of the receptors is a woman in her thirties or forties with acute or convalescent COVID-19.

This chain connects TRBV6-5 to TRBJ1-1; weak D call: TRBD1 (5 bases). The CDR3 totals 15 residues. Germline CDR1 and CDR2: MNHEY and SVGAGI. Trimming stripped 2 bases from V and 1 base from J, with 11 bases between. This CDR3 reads CASSYTGGENTEAFF. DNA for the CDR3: TGTGCCAGCAGTTACACAGGCGGAGAGAACACTGAAGCTTTCTTT.

This CDR3 reads CASSPGQGTYNEQFF. The CDR3 coding sequence is TGTGCCAGCAGCCCCGGACAGGGTACGTACAATGAGCAGTTCTTC. V and J are TRBV14 and TRBJ2-1; 8 nucleotides align to TRBD1. Unmatched junction bases numbered 6, after V lost 4 bases and J lost 4 bases. CDR3 length: 15 amino acids. Germline assignment: CDR1 SGHDN and CDR2 FVKESK.

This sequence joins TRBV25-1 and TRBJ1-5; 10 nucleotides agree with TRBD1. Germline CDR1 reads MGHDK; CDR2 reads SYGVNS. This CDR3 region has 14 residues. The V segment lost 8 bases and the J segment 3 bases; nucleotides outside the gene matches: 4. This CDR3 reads CASVGQGNNQPQHF. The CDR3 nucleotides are TGTGCCAGCGTGGGACAGGGGAACAATCAGCCCCAGCATTTT.

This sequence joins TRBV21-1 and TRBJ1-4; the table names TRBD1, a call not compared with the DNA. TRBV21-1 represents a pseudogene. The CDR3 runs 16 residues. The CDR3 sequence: CASSNLSGTGAEKLFF. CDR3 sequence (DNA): TGTGCCAGCAGCAACTTATCCGGGACAGGGGCTGAAAAACTGTTTTTT.

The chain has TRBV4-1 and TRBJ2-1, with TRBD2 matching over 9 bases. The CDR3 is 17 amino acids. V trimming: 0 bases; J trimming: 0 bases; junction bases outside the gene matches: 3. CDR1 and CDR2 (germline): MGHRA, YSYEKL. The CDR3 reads CASSQEKLAGSYNEQFF. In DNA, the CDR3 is TGCGCCAGCAGCCAAGAAAAACTAGCGGGCTCCTACAATGAGCAGTTCTTC.

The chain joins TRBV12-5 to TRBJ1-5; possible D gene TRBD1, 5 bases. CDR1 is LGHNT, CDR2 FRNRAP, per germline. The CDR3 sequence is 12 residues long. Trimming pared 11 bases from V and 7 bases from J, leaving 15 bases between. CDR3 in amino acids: CAGGAGEQPQHF. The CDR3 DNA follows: TGTGCTGGCGGGGCCGGGGAGCAGCCCCAGCATTTT.

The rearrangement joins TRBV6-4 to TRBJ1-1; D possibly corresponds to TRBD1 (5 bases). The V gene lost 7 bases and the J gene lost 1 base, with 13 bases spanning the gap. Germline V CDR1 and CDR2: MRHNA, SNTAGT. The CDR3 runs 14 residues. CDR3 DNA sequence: TGTGCCAGCAAGCCAGGGCAGGAGAACACTGAAGCTTTCTTT. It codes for CASKPGQENTEAFF.

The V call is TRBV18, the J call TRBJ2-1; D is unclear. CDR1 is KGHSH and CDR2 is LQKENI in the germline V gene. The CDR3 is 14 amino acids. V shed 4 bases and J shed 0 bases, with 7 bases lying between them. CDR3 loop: CASSLQDSYNEQFF. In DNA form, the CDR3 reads TGTGCCAGCTCACTTCAGGACTCCTACAATGAGCAGTTCTTC.

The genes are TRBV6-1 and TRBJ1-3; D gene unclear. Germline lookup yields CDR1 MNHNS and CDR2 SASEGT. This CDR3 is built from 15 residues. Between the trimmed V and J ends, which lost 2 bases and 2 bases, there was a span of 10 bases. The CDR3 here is CASSEQEGTGNTIYF. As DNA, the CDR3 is TGTGCCAGCAGTGAACAGGAGGGAACTGGAAACACCATATATTTT.

The CDR3 reads CASSLAENSYEQYV. DNA of the CDR3: TGTGCCAGCAGCTTGGCCGAGAACTCCTACGAGCAGTACGTC. The rearrangement uses TRBV5-6 and TRBJ2-7; no clear D. The V gene lost 0 bases and the J gene lost 0 bases, with 7 bases spanning the gap. Germline loops: CDR1 SGHDT, CDR2 YYEEEE. The CDR3 runs 14 residues.

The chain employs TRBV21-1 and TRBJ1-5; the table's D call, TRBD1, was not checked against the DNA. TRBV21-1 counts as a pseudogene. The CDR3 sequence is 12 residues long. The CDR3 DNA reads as TGTGCCAGCAGCACAAGCAATCAGCCCCAGCATTTT. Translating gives CASSTSNQPQHF.

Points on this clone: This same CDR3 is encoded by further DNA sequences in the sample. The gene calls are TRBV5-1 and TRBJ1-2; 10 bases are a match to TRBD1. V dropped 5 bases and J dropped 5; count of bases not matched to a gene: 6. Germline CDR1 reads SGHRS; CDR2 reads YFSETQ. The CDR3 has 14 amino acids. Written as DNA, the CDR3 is TGCGCCAGCAGTTCCGGGACAGGGGATTATGGCTACACCTTC. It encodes CASSSGTGDYGYTF. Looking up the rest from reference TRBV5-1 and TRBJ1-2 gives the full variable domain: KAGVTQTPRYLIKTRGQQVTLSCSPISGHRSVSWYQQTPGQGLQFLFEYFSETQRNKGNFPGRFSGRQFSNSRSEMNVSTLELGDSALYLCASSSGTGDYGYTFGSGTRLTVV.

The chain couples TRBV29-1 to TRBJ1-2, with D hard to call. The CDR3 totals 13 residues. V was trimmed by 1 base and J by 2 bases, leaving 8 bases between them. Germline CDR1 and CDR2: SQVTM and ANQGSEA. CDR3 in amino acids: CSVEGKLNYGYTF. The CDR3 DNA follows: TGCAGCGTTGAAGGAAAACTGAACTATGGCTACACCTTC.

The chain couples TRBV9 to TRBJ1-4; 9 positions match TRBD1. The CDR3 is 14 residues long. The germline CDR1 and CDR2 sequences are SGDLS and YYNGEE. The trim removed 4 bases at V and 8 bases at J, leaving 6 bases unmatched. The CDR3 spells CASSQDRGGEKLFF. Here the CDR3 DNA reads TGTGCCAGCAGCCAAGACAGGGGGGGGGAAAAACTGTTTTTT.

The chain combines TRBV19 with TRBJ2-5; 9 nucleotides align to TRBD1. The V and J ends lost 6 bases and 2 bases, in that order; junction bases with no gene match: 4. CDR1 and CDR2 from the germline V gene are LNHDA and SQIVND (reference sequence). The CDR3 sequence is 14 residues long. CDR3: CASSLGQGQETQYF. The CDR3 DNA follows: TGTGCCAGTAGCCTGGGACAGGGACAAGAGACCCAGTACTTC. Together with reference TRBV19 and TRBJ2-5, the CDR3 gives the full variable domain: DGGITQSPKYLFRKEGQNVTLSCEQNLNHDAMYWYRQDPGQGLRLIYYSQIVNDFQKGDIAEGYSVSREKKESFPLTVTSAQKNPTAFYLCASSLGQGQETQYFGPGTRLLVL.

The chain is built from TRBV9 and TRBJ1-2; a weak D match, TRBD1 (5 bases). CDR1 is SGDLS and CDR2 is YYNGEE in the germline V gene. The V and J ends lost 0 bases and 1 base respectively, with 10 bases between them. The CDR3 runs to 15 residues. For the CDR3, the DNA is TGTGCCAGCAGCGTAGGGGCGGGGGTTAACTATGGCTACACCTTC. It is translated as CASSVGAGVNYGYTF. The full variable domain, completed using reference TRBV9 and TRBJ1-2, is DSGVTQTPKHLITATGQRVTLRCSPRSGDLSVYWYQQSLDQGLQFLIQYYNGEERAKGNILERFSAQQFPDLHSELNLSSLELGDSALYFCASSVGAGVNYGYTFGSGTRLTVV.

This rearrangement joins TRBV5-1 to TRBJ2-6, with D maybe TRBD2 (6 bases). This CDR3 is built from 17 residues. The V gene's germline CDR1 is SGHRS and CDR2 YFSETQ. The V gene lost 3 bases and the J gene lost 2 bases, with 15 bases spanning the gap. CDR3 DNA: TGCGCCAGCAGCTCGACTAGTGTAGGTGCTGGGGCCAACGTCCTGACTTTC. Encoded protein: CASSSTSVGAGANVLTF.

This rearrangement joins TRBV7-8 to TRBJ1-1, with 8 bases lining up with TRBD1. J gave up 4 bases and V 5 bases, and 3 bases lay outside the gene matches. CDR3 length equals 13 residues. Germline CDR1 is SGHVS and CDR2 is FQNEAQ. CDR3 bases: TGTGCCAGCAGCCGACAGGGGTCCACTGAAGCTTTCTTT. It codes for CASSRQGSTEAFF.

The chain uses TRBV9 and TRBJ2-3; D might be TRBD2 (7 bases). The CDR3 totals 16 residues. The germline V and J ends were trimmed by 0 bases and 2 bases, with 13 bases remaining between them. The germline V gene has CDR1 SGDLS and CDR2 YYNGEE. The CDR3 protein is CASSVEAGAFTDTQYF. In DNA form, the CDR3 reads TGTGCCAGCAGCGTAGAGGCGGGGGCCTTCACAGATACGCAGTATTTT. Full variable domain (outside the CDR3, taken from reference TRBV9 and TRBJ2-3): DSGVTQTPKHLITATGQRVTLRCSPRSGDLSVYWYQQSLDQGLQFLIQYYNGEERAKGNILERFSAQQFPDLHSELNLSSLELGDSALYFCASSVEAGAFTDTQYFGPGTRLTVL.

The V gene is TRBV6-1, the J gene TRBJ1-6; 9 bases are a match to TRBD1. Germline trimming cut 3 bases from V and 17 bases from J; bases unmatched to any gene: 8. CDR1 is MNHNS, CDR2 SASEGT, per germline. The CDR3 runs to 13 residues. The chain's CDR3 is CASSETDRGTVHF. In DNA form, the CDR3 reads TGTGCCAGCAGTGAGACGGACAGGGGAACAGTCCACTTT.

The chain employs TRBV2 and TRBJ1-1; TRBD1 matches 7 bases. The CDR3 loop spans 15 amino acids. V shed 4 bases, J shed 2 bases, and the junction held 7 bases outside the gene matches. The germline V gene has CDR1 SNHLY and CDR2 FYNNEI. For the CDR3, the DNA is TGTGCCAGCAGTGCCCGACAGGGTATAAACACTGAAGCTTTCTTT. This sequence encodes CASSARQGINTEAFF.

CDR3 protein: CAISVASGTEAFF. CDR3 DNA: TGTGCCATCAGTGTGGCCTCCGGGACTGAAGCTTTCTTT. V usage is TRBV10-3 and J usage is TRBJ1-1; no definite D call. The CDR3 is 13 residues long. Germline CDR1 is ENHRY and CDR2 is SYGVKD. V lost 4 bases to trimming and J lost 5 bases, with 11 bases between them.

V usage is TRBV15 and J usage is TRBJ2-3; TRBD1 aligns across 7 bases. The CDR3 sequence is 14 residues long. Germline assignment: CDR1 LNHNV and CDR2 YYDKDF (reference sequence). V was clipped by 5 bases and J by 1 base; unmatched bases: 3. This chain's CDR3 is CATSAQGGTDTQYF. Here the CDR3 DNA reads TGTGCCACCAGCGCTCAGGGGGGCACAGATACGCAGTATTTT.

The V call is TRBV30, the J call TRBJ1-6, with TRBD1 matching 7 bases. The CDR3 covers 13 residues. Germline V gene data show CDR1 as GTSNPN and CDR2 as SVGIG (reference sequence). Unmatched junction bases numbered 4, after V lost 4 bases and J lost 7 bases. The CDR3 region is CAWTGTANSPLHF. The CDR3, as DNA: TGTGCCTGGACCGGGACAGCAAATTCACCCCTCCACTTT.

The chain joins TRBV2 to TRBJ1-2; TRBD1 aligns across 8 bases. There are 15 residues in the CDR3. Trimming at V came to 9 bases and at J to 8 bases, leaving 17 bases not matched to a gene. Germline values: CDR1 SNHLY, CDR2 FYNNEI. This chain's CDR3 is CASHGARGRNRGYTF. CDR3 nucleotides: TGTGCCAGTCATGGTGCCAGGGGGCGTAACAGAGGCTACACCTTC.